The T cell receptor beta chain under discussion was sequenced for a study of blood T cell repertoires in COVID-19. As for the study in general: There were acute and convalescent COVID-19 samples, and they came from the United States, Italy and Spain. T cells, B-cell-depleted T cells, or PBMCs supplied cDNA or gDNA.

Original methodology: The authors estimated nucleated cell counts from reference gene primer amplification. Sequencing used immunoSEQ multiplex PCR; TCRdb keeps in-frame clones, though not all of them. V and J calls plus clone size are reproduced from that table; the DNA served to infer D and trimming. The table lists 150,000 to 180,000 clones, about 85% of them singletons. Patients from Seattle were sampled longitudinally, starting during active infection. With 5 bases removed from V and 8 bases from J, the gap between germline ends came to 19 bases. CDR1 MNHEY and CDR2 SMNVEV come from the germline V gene (reference sequence). The CDR3 runs 15 residues. Only a few counts were recorded for this clone.

Sequencing input: peripheral blood. The TCR originated in a man in his sixties with COVID-19, enrolled during active disease. The chain recombines TRBV27 with TRBJ2-1; possibly TRBD2 for D (7 bases). CDR3 sequence reads: CASSGLELGGHEQFF. The CDR3 coding sequence is TGTGCCAGCAGTGGCCTAGAGCTCGGGGGGCATGAGCAGTTCTTC.